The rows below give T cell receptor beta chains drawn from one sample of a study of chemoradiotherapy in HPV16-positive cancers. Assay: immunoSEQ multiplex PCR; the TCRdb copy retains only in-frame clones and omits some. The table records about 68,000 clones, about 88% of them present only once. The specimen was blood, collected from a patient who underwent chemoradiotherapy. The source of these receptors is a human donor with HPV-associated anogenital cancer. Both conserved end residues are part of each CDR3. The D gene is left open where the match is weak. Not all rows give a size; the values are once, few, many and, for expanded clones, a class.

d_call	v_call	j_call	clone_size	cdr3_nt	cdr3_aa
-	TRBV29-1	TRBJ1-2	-	TGCAGCGTTTTGACCGCAGCGAGTGGCTACACCTTC	CSVLTAASGYTF
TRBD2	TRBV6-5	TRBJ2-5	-	TGTGCCAGCTCAGCGGGGGGGCTTCCTGAGACCCAGTACTTC	CASSAGGLPETQYF
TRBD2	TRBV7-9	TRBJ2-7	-	TGTGCCAGCAGCTTAGGGTCTAGCGGATCCTACGAGCAGTACTTC	CASSLGSSGSYEQYF
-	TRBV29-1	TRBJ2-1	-	TGCAGCGTTCAAGGTGGCTCCTACAATGAGCAGTTCTTC	CSVQGGSYNEQFF
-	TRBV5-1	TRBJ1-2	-	TGCGCCAGCAGCACAGACCCCCGGGAAAATTTTTATGGCTACACCTTC	CASSTDPRENFYGYTF
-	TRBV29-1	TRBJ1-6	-	TGCAGCGTTGCTCTCGACAGGCTAGGTTCACCCCTCCACTTT	CSVALDRLGSPLHF
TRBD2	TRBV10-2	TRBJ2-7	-	TGCGCCAGCAGGGCTAGCGGGAGGGACGAGCAGTACTTC	CASRASGRDEQYF
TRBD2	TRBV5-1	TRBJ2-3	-	TGCGCCAGCAGCTCCGGGGGGGGAAGCACAGATACGCAGTATTTT	CASSSGGGSTDTQYF
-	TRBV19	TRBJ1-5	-	TGTGCCAGTAAAGATTATGGGCAGACGGTTCAGCCCCAGCATTTT	CASKDYGQTVQPQHF
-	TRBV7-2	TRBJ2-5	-	TGTGCCAGCAGCTTGAGGGGGTCGCTTAGGCAAGAGACCCAGTACTTC	CASSLRGSLRQETQYF
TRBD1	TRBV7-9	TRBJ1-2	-	TGTGCCAGCAGCTTCGGCAGGGGGCCTCATTCTGGCTACACCTTC	CASSFGRGPHSGYTF
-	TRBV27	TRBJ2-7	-	TGTGCCAGCAGTTTTAGCGAGTCTTCTTACGAGCAGTACTTC	CASSFSESSYEQYF
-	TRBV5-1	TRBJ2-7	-	TGCGCCAGTCGTCCGACAGTGTCCTACGAGCAGTACTTC	CASRPTVSYEQYF
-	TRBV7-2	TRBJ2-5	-	TGTGCCAGCCGATCTGGGGGAGTAGAGACCCAGTACTTC	CASRSGGVETQYF
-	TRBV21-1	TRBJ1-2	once	TGTGCCAGCACCATCAGGAAAGGGGCGGATGGCTACACCTTC	CASTIRKGADGYTF
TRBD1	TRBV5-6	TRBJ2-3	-	TGTGCCAGCAGCTTGGAGGACAGGGTCCATACGCAGTATTTT	CASSLEDRVHTQYF
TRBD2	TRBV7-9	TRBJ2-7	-	TGTGCCAGCAGCCCGCCGACAGCGGGAGTACGTGAGCAGTACTTC	CASSPPTAGVREQYF
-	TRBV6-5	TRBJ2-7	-	TGTGCCAGCAGGCGGGACAGCCTCTCCTACGAGCAGTACTTC	CASRRDSLSYEQYF
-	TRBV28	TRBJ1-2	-	TGTGCCAGCAGAGACAGCCCCTATGGCTACACCTTC	CASRDSPYGYTF
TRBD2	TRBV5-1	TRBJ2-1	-	TGCGCCAGCAGACGGACTAGCGAGAATGAGCAGTTCTTC	CASRRTSENEQFF
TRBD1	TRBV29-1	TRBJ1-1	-	TGCAGCGGCCGACTGGGAGGGGGCGATTACACTGAAGCTTTCTTT	CSGRLGGGDYTEAFF
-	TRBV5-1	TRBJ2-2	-	TGCGCCAGCAGCTTGGATGTCGGGGAGCTGTTTTTT	CASSLDVGELFF
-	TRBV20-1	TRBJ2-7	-	TGCAGTGCTTCGACCTCCTACGAGCAGTACTTC	CSASTSYEQYF
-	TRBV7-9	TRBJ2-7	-	TGTGCCAGCAGCTTAGCCTATCTAGCCTACGAGCAGTACTTC	CASSLAYLAYEQYF
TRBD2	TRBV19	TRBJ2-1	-	TGTGCCAGTAGTATTGGGACTAGCGGAACCTACAATGAGCAGTTCTTC	CASSIGTSGTYNEQFF
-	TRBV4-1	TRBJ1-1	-	TGCGCCAGCAGCCAAGTAGGGTCGGGACTCACCCCCCGGGTCACTGAAGCTTTCTTT	CASSQVGSGLTPRVTEAFF
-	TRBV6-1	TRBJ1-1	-	TGTGCCAGCAGTCCTGCCACATCCCGGAACACTGAAGCTTTCTTT	CASSPATSRNTEAFF
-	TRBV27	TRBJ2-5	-	TGTGCCAGCAGTTTATCTTTGGGAGTAGGCCAAGAGACCCAGTACTTC	CASSLSLGVGQETQYF
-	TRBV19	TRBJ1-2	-	TGTGCCAGTACCAACACCCGGACAGAGCCTAACTATGGCTACACCTTC	CASTNTRTEPNYGYTF
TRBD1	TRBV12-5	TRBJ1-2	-	TGTGCTAGTGGACCGGGACAGGGGGACTATGGCTACACCTTC	CASGPGQGDYGYTF
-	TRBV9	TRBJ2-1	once	TGTGCCAGCATGATCCTGGCTAATGAGCAGTTCTTC	CASMILANEQFF
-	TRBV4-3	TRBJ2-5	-	TGCGCCAGCAGCCAAGATTCCCAGGGCTTGGAGACCCAGTACTTC	CASSQDSQGLETQYF
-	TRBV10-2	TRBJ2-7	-	TGCGCCAGCAGTGACGGAGGGGCCGAGCAGTACTTC	CASSDGGAEQYF
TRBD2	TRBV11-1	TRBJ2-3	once	TGTGCCAGCAGCCCTTGGACTAGCAATCCAGATACGCAGTATTTT	CASSPWTSNPDTQYF
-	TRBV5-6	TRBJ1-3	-	TGTGCCAGCAGCCCCCTGACCGGGACGGGAGGAAACACCATATATTTT	CASSPLTGTGGNTIYF
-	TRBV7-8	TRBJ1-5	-	TGTGCCAGCAGCTTAGGGAGGGCGTTAAGCAATCAGCCCCAGCATTTT	CASSLGRALSNQPQHF
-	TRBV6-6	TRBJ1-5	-	TGTGCCAGCAGTTACCCAACCGGGCTTAACCAGCCCCAGCATTTT	CASSYPTGLNQPQHF
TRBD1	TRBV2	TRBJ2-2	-	TGTGCCAGATCTCTGGGGACAGGGAATGCCGGGGAGCTGTTTTTT	CARSLGTGNAGELFF
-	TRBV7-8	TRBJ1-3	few	TGTGCCAGCAGCTTAGGCGTCTCATACTCTGGAAACACCATATATTTT	CASSLGVSYSGNTIYF
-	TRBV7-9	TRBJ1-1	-	TGTGCCAGCAGCTTTACTGCAGGGTTAACTTTCTTT	CASSFTAGLTFF